This T cell receptor (beta chain) is drawn from a study of Ad26.COV2.S vaccination and SARS-CoV-2 variants (dated by TCRdb to 2020 to 2023). Regarding the research as a whole: Vaccine-arm donors came from COV1001, a multicentre, randomized, double-blind, placebo-controlled phase I-IIa trial of Ad26.COV2.S in healthy adults. Ad26.COV2.S was given intramuscularly at 5x10^10 or 1x10^11 viral particles, as a single shot or as two shots 56 days apart. TCRbeta repertoire sequencing served as the tool for gauging how specific and how broad the SARS-CoV-2-reactive T cell receptors were following Ad26.COV2.S vaccination. A total of 32 samples were included in the TCR-sequenced set, comprising around 19 Ad26.COV2.S vaccine recipients, 5 placebo recipients and 8 SARS-CoV-2 convalescent individuals. Participants in the trial were split at random into five groups of five each, receiving low-dose or high-dose Ad26.COV2.S once or twice, or else placebo on both occasions. Investigators remained blinded to trial group allocation during experiments and outcome assessment.

The treatment or condition label, as the study defines it: around 19 received Ad26.COV2.S at low or high dose, single or two shots; roughly 5 received placebo; per-sample allocation not given. For vaccine and placebo recipients, repertoires were sequenced using samples collected on day 63 after the first injection. Cohort 1b enrolled about two dozen adults aged 18-55 years at a single site in Boston, USA, between 29 July and 7 August 2020. Ad26.COV2.S consisted of a replication-incompetent adenovirus type 26 vector by which a prefusion-stabilized SARS-CoV-2 spike protein from the original Wuhan strain was expressed. General findings and caveats noted by the study authors: Vaccine and placebo recipients had comparable non-spike TCR breadth, which fits with the vaccine containing only spike. Compared with placebo recipients, Ad26.COV2.S recipients showed higher spike-specific TCR breadth (P = 0.0014). After vaccination, substantial breadth of spike-specific CD8+ and CD4+ T cell responses was reported. According to the authors, total T cell responses may have been underestimated by the TCR breadth and depth analyses. The study was not powered to compare responses between vaccine doses or regimens.

TCRbeta CDR3 regions were sequenced with the immunoSEQ Assay. After extraction, genomic DNA underwent amplification by bias-controlled multiplex PCR, followed by high-throughput sequencing. As for the authors' bioinformatics: To quantify the absolute abundance of every unique TCRbeta CDR3 region, sequences were collapsed and filtered. Usable DNA was measured by amplifying reference genes present in all nucleated cells, and TCRbeta template counts were normalized to that usable DNA to estimate T cell fraction. Repertoire TCRs were annotated as SARS-CoV-2-specific by exact matching of V gene, CDR3 amino acid sequence and J gene to a known reactive TCR set. The reference SARS-CoV-2 TCR set was derived from MIRA and filtered for enrichment in COVID-19-positive ImmuneCODE repertoires, a step that removed public or cross-reactive TCRs. Drawing on the MIRA antigens, annotated TCRs were analysed further at the level of specific ORF or position within ORF. Breadth was defined as annotated unique rearrangements over total unique productive rearrangements; depth was the summed frequency of those rearrangements. Group comparisons of TCR breadth used two-sided Wilcoxon rank-sum tests. What TCRdb holds here is the immuneACCESS table cut down to in-frame rearrangements. Part of the clones is not present; checked against another copy, under half of the missing clones reflect an unresolved V gene, and the others are unexplained. That table is the source of V, J and clone size, and D and trimming were worked out from the DNA. A total of some 250,000 clones appear in this sample, roughly 88% of them only once. Of the sample, about 10% falls within the top ten clones.

In regard to this clone: Its target antigen remains unknown. No base quality information exists; no much larger clone differs at one position.

The CDR3 measures 15 amino acids from cysteine to phenylalanine. The retained sequence is limited to the CDR3, 45 bases, with the frame set at the first base. Germline trimming: 9 bases from V, 5 bases from J; junction bases outside gene matches: 12. Via the germline V gene, CDR1 is KGHDR and CDR2 SFDVKD. The source was peripheral blood, collected in a trial of Ad26.COV2.S vaccine versus placebo. The TCR comes from a person aged 18-65 years who received the Ad26.COV2.S COVID-19 vaccine or a placebo. The chain was built from TRBV24-1 and TRBJ2-1; 7 junctional bases match TRBD2. The CDR3 region has the sequence CATGEGSGPNNEQFF. DNA sequence: TGTGCCACCGGGGAGGGGAGCGGGCCGAACAATGAGCAGTTCTTC.